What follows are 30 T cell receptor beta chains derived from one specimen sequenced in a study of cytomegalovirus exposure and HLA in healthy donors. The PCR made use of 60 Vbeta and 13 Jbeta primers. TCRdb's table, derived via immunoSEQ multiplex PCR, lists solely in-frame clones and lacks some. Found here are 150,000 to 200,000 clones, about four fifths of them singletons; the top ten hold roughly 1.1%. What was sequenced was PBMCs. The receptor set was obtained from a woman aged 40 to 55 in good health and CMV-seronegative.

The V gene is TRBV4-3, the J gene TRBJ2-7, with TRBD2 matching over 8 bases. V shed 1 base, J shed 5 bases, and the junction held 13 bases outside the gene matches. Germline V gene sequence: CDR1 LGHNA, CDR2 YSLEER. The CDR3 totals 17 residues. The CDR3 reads CASSQAVLERESDEQYF. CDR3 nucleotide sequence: TGCGCCAGCAGCCAAGCCGTGTTGGAGCGGGAGTCGGACGAGCAGTACTTC.

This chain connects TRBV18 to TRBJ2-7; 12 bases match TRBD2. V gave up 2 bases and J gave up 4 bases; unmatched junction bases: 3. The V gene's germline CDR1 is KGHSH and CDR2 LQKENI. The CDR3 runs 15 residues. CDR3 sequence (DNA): TGTGCCAGCTCACCAAGGACTAGCGGGAATTACGAGCAGTACGTC. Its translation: CASSPRTSGNYEQYV.

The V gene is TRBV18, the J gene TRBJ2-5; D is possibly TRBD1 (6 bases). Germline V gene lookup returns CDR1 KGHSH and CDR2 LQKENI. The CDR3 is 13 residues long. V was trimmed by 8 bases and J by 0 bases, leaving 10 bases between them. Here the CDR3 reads CASATGYQETQYF. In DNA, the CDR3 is TGTGCCAGCGCCACAGGGTACCAAGAGACCCAGTACTTC.

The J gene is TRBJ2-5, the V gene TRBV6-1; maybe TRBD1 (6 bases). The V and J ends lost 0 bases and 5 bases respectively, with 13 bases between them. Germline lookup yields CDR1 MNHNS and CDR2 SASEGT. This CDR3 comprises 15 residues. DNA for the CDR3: TGTGCCAGCAGTGAAGCGAGGGGGTCGACGGAGACCCAGTACTTC. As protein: CASSEARGSTETQYF.

The CDR3 loop is CASGFRATRNIQYF. The CDR3 nucleotides are TGTGCTAGTGGTTTCAGAGCGACTAGGAACATTCAGTACTTC. V usage is TRBV12-5 and J usage is TRBJ2-4; possibly TRBD2 for D (6 bases). Trimming removed 3 bases from V and 7 bases from J, with 13 bases in between. The CDR3 totals 14 residues. Germline CDR1 reads LGHNT; CDR2 reads FRNRAP.

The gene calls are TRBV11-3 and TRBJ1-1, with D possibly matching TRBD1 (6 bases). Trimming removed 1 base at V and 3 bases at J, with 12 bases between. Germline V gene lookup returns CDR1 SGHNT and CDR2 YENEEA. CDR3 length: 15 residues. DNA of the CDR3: TGTGCCAGCAGCTTAGGGGGGGGGCGTGACACTGAAGCTTTCTTT. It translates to CASSLGGGRDTEAFF.

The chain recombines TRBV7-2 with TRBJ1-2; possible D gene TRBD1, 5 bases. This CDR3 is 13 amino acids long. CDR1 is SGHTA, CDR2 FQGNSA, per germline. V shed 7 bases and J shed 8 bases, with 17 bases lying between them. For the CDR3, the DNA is TGTGCCAGCACCCAAATGAGGAGGGACGGCTACACCTTC. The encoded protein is CASTQMRRDGYTF.

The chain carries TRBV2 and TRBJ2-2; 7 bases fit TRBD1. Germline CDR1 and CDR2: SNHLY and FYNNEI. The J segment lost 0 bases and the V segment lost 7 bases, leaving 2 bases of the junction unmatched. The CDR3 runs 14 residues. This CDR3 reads CASIGTANTGELFF. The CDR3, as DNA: TGTGCCAGCATAGGGACAGCGAACACCGGGGAGCTGTTTTTT.

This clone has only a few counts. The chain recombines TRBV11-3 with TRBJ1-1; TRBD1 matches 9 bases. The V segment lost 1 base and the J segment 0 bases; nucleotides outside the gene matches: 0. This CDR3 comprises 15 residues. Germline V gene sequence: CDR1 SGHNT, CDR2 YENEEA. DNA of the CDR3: TGTGCCAGCAGCTTAGGACAGGGGGTGAACACTGAAGCTTTCTTT. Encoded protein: CASSLGQGVNTEAFF.

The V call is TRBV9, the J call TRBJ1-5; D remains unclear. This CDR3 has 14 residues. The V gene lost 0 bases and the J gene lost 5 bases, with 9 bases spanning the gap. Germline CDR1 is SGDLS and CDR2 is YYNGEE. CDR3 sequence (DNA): TGTGCCAGCAGCGTAGGACTGACCGATCAGCCCCAGCATTTT. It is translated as CASSVGLTDQPQHF.

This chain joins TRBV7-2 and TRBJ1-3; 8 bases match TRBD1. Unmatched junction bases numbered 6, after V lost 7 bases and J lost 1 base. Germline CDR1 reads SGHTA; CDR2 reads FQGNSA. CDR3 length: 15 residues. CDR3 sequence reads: CASNPRQGSGNTIYF. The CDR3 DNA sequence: TGTGCCAGCAACCCCAGACAGGGGTCTGGAAACACCATATATTTT. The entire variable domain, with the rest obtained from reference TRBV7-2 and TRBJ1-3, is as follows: GAGVSQSPSNKVTEKGKDVELRCDPISGHTALYWYRQSLGQGLEFLIYFQGNSAPDKSGLPSDRFSAERTGGSVSTLTIQRTQQEDSAVYLCASNPRQGSGNTIYFGEGSWLTVV.

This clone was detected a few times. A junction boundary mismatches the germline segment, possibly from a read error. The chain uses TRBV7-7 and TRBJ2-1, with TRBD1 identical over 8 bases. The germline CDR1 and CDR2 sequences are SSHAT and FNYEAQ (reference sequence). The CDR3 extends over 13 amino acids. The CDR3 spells CASSVDRENEQFF. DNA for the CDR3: TGTGCTAGCAGCGTGGACAGGGAAAATGAGCAGTTCTTC.

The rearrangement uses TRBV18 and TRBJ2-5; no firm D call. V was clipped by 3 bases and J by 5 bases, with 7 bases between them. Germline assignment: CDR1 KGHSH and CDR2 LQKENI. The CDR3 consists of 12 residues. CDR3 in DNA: TGTGCCAGCTCACCGTCGGAGGAGACCCAGTACTTC. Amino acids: CASSPSEETQYF.

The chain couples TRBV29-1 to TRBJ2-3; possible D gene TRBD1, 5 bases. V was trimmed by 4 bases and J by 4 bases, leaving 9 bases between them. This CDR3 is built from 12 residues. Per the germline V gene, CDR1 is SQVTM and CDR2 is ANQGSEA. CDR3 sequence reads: CSVGQGPDTQYF. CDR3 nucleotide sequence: TGCAGCGTTGGGCAGGGCCCAGATACGCAGTATTTT.

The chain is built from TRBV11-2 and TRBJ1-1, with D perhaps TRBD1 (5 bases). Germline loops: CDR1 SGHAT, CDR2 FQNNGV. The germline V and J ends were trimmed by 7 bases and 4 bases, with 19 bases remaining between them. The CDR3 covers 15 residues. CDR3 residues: CASNRFGPRGTEAFF. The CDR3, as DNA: TGTGCCAGCAACCGATTCGGGCCTAGGGGCACTGAAGCTTTCTTT. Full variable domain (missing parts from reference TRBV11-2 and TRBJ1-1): EAGVAQSPRYKIIEKRQSVAFWCNPISGHATLYWYQQILGQGPKLLIQFQNNGVVDDSQLPKDRFSAERLKGVDSTLKIQPAKLEDSAVYLCASNRFGPRGTEAFFGQGTRLTVV.

The CDR3 DNA reads as TGTGCCAGCAGCTTAGGGGACAGCCCTGAAGCTTTCTTT. Translation: CASSLGDSPEAFF. This chain links TRBV7-6 with TRBJ1-1, with 7 bases fitting TRBD1. V gave up 1 base and J gave up 6 bases; unmatched junction bases: 2. Germline-derived CDR1 and CDR2 are SGHVS and FNYEAQ. The CDR3 runs 13 residues.

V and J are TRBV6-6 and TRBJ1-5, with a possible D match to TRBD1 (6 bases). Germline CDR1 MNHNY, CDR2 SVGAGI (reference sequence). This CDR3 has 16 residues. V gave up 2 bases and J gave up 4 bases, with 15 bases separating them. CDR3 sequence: CASSYGVGTWNQPQHF. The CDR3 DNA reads TGTGCCAGCAGTTACGGGGTTGGGACATGGAATCAGCCCCAGCATTTT.

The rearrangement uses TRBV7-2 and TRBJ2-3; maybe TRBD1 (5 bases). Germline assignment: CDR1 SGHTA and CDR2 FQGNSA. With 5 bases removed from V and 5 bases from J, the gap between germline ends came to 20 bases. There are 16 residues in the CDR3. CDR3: CASSLAGIGELDTQYF. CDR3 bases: TGTGCCAGCAGCCTCGCAGGCATAGGGGAATTAGATACGCAGTATTTT.

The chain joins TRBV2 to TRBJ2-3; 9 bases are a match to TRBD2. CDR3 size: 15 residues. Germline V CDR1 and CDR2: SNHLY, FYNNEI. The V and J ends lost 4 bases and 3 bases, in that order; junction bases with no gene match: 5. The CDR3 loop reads CASSVGLAGTDTQYF. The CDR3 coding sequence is TGTGCCAGCAGTGTTGGGCTAGCGGGGACAGATACGCAGTATTTT.

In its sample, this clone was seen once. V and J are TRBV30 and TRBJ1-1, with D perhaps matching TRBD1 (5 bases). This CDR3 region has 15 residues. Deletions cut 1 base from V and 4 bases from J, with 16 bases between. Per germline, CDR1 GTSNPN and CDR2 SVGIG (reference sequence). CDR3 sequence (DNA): TGTGCCTGGAGTGGGCAGGGTGGGATTTTCACTGAAGCTTTCTTT. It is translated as CAWSGQGGIFTEAFF.

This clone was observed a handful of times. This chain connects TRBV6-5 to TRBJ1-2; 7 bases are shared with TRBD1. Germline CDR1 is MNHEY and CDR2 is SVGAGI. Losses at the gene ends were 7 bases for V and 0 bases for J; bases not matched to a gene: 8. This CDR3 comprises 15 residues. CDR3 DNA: TGTGCCAGCACCCTAACGGGGACAGCTAACTATGGCTACACCTTC. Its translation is CASTLTGTANYGYTF.

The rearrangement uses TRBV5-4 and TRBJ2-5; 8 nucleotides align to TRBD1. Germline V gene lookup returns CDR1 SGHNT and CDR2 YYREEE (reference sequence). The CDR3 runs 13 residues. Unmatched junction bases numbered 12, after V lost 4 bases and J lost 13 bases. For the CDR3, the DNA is TGTGCCAGCAGCATCGGACAGGGCCCGATCGGGTACTTC. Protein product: CASSIGQGPIGYF.

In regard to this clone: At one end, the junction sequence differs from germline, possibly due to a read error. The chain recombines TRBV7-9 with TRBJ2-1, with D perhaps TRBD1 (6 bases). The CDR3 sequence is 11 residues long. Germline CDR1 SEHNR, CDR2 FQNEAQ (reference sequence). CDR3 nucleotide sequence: TGTTCCAGCAGTTCAGGGGAAGAGCAGTTCTTC. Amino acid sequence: CSSSSGEEQFF.

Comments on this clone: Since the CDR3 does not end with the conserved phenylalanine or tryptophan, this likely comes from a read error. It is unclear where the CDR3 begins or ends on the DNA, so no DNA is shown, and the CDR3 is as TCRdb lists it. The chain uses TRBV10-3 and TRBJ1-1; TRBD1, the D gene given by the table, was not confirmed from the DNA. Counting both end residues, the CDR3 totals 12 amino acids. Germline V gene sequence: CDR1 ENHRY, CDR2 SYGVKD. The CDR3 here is CAISERDRGPFY.

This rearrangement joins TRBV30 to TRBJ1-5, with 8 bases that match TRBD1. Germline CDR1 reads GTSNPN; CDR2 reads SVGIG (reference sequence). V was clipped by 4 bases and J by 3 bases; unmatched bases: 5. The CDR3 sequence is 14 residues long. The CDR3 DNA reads TGTGCCTGGACCCAGACAGGGGACAATCAGCCCCAGCATTTT. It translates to CAWTQTGDNQPQHF.

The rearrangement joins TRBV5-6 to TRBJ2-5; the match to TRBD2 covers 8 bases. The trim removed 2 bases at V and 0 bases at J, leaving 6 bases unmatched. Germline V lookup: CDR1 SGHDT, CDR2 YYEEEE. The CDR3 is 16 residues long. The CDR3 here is CASSFPLAGNQETQYF. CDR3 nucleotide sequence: TGTGCCAGCAGCTTCCCCTTAGCGGGGAACCAAGAGACCCAGTACTTC.

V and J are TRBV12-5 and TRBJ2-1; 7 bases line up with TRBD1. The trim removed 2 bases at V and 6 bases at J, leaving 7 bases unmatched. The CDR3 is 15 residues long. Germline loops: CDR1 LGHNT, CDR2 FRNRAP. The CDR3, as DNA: TGTGCTAGTGGTTTGCCGCCGGACAGGAGCAATGAGCAGTTCTTC. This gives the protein CASGLPPDRSNEQFF.

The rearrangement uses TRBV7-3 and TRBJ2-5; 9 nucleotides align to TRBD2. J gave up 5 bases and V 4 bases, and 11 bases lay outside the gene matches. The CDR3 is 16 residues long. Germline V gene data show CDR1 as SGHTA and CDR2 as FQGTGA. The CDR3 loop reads CASSSGVAGVMETQYF. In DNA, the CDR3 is TGTGCCAGCAGCTCCGGGGTAGCGGGAGTAATGGAGACCCAGTACTTC.

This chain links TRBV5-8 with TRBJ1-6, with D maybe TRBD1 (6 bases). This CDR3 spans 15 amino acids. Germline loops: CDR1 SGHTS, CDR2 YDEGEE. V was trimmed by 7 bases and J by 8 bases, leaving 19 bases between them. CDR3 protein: CASYGPGQGYSPLHF. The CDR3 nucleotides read TGTGCCAGCTATGGACCGGGGCAGGGGTATTCACCCCTCCACTTT.

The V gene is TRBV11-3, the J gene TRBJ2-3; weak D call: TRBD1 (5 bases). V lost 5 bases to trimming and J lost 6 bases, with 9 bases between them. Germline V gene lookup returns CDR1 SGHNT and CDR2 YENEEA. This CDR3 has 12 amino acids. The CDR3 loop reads CASSPPGDTQYF. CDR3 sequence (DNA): TGTGCCAGCAGCCCCCCAGGGGATACGCAGTATTTT.